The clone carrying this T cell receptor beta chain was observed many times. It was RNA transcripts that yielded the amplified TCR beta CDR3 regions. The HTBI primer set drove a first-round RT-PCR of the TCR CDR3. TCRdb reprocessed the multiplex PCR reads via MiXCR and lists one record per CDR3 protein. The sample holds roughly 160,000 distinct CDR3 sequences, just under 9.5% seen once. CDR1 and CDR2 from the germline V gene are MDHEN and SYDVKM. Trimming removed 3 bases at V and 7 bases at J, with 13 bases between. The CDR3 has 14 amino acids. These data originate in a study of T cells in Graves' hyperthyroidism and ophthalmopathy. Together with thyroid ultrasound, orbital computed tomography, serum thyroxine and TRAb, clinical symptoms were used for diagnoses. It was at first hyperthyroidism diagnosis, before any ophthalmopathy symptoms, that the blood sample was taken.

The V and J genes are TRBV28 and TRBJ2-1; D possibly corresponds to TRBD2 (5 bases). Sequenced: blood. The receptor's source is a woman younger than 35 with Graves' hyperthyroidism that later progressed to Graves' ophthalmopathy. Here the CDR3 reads CASSFESSSNEQFF. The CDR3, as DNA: TGTGCCAGCAGTTTCGAGTCTAGCAGTAATGAGCAGTTCTTC.